This T cell receptor (beta chain) derives from a study of cytomegalovirus exposure and HLA in healthy donors. Study-wide results and limits: First-cohort TCR clusters were later found to tend to co-occur in the approximately 110 validation repertoires.

TCRdb's copy holds only in-frame clones and misses some; the assay was immunoSEQ multiplex PCR. The profile shows over 60,000 clones, around 96% of them singletons. Germline V lookup: CDR1 MDHEN, CDR2 SYDVKM. Trimming shortened V by 3 bases and J by 5 bases, and 11 bases separated the two germline ends. This CDR3 has 13 amino acids. This clone was counted a single time. Antigen unknown. This chain connects TRBV28 to TRBJ2-7; D is perhaps TRBD2 (6 bases). The origin of this receptor is a woman aged 18-29 years in good health and CMV-seropositive. The sample consisted of PBMCs. CDR3 sequence (DNA): TGTGCCAGCAGTTTGGCGGGGACCGACGAGCAGTACTTC. It yields the protein CASSLAGTDEQYF.